This TCR beta chain was recovered during a study of T cells in Graves' hyperthyroidism and ophthalmopathy. This clonotype was detected ten times or more. Its antigen is as yet unknown. Regions amplified from RNA transcripts were the TCR beta CDR3 regions. An initial round of RT-PCR targeting the TCR CDR3 relied on the HTBI primer set. MiXCR, run by TCRdb on the multiplex PCR reads, gives a single entry per CDR3 protein. The repertoire holds 350,000 to 450,000 distinct CDR3 sequences, approximately 13% seen once, with roughly 9.6% in the top ten. Whole-study results and caveats: Ophthalmopathy was predicted by the model a median of roughly 6 months ahead of onset. Blood samples included most of the expanded thyroid clonotypes exceeding 0.001.

An absence of ophthalmopathy progression within 18 months meant stable Graves' hyperthyroidism. Participants, patients aged 18 to 65, had newly diagnosed hyperthyroidism with a duration under 2 months. The CDR3 runs 11 residues. Germline assignment: CDR1 SGHDT and CDR2 YYEEEE. V shed 3 bases and J shed 8 bases, with 6 bases lying between them. The chain joins TRBV5-6 to TRBJ2-1; TRBD2 is a possible D gene (6 bases). The receptor comes from an older woman with Graves' hyperthyroidism. Sequencing was done on a sample of blood. The CDR3 spells CASSWGDEQFF. CDR3 sequence (DNA): TGTGCCAGCAGCTGGGGGGATGAGCAGTTCTTC. The whole variable domain, remainder taken from reference TRBV5-6 and TRBJ2-1, is DAGVTQSPTHLIKTRGQQVTLRCSPKSGHDTVSWYQQALGQGPQFIFQYYEEEERQRGNFPDRFSGHQFPNYSSELNVNALLLGDSALYLCASSWGDEQFFGPGTRLTVL.